The sequence of this T cell receptor beta chain was determined in a study of OX40 agonist ivuxolimab in advanced cancers. Background on the study: An agonistic anti-OX40 (CD134) antibody, ivuxolimab, was used to treat the patients. Findings and limits, study-wide: Certain nonresponders likewise exhibited a low normalized T-cell clonal expansion.

V lost 0 bases to trimming and J lost 2 bases, with 7 bases between them. Germline V gene sequence: CDR1 LNHDA, CDR2 SQIVND (reference sequence). The CDR3 extends over 14 amino acids. Produced via immunoSEQ multiplex PCR; TCRdb's table is partial and in-frame only. The sample has about 17,000 clones, about four fifths seen once. Concerning this clone itself: What it recognizes is unknown.

The sequence came from an adult with an advanced solid tumor such as melanoma, head and neck, liver or kidney cancer. The sequenced sample was CD4+ or CD8+ T cells sorted from blood, obtained in a trial of the OX40 agonist ivuxolimab. The V call is TRBV19, the J call TRBJ1-2, with D unclear. CDR3 in DNA: TGTGCCAGTAGTATAGATTTGTCCAACTATGGCTACACCTTC. Amino acids: CASSIDLSNYGYTF.